This T cell receptor (beta chain) originates from a study of T-cell memory formation after mild COVID-19. TCRdb re-derived calls from the 5' RACE reads in MiXCR, one entry per CDR3 protein. The sample has some 280,000 distinct CDR3 sequences; roughly 15% are singletons. This CDR3 region has 16 residues. V gave up 5 bases and J gave up 4 bases; unmatched junction bases: 13. CDR1 is MNHNY and CDR2 is SVGAGI in the germline V gene (reference sequence). Turning to this clonotype: Its antigen is not identified.

General study findings and limits: Unconfirmed was the SARS-CoV-2 specificity of second-wave clones that peaked on day 37. Later expanders leaned CD4+, whereas day 15 to 85 contracting clones were balanced CD4/CD8.

This chain links TRBV6-6 with TRBJ2-7, with 8 bases matching TRBD1. This clonotype originated in a man between 18 and 29 years old who had mild COVID-19 (a few samples of this study predate the infection). Cell type and time point are not known. Sequencing input: PBMCs or a T cell subset sorted from them (not recorded which). CDR3 DNA: TGTGCCAGCAGTGAAGGGACAGGCGAGGAGGGGTACGAGCAGTACGTC. This sequence encodes CASSEGTGEEGYEQYV.